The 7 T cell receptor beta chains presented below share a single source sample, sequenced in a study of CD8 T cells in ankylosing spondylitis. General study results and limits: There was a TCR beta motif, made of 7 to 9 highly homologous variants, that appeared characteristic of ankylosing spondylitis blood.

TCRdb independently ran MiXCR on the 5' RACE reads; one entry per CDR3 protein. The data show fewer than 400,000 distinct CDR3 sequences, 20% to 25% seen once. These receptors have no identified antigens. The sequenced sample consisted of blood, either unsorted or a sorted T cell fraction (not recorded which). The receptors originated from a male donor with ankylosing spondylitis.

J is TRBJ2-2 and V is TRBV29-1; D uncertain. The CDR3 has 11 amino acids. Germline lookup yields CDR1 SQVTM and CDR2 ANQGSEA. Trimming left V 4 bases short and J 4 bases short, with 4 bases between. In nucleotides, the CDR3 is TGCAGCGTTGGGGTCACCGGGGAGCTGTTTTTT. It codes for CSVGVTGELFF.

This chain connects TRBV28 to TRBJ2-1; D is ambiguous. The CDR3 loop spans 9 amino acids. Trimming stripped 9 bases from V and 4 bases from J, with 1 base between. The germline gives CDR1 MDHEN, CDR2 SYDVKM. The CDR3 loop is CARYNEQFF. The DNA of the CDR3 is TGTGCCAGGTACAATGAGCAGTTCTTC.

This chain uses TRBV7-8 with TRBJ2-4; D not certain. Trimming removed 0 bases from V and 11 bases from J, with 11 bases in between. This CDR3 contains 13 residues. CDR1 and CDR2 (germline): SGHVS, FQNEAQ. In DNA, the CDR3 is TGTGCCAGCAGCTTAGCGGCGGTTAGGGTTCAGTACTTC. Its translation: CASSLAAVRVQYF. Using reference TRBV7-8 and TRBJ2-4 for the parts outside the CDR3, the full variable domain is GAGVSQSPRYKVAKRGQDVALRCDPISGHVSLFWYQQALGQGPEFLTYFQNEAQLDKSGLPSDRFFAERPEGSVSTLKIQRTQQEDSAVYLCASSLAAVRVQYFGAGTRLSVL.

This CDR3 is CASSHTPDGGRETQYF. Here the CDR3 DNA reads TGTGCCAGCAGCCACACCCCGGATGGGGGGCGAGAGACCCAGTACTTC. The chain has TRBV7-3 and TRBJ2-5; D may match TRBD1 or TRBD2 (6 bases each). Trimming pared 5 bases from V and 4 bases from J, leaving 20 bases between. Germline V gives CDR1 SGHTA, CDR2 FQGTGA. The CDR3 sequence is 16 residues long.

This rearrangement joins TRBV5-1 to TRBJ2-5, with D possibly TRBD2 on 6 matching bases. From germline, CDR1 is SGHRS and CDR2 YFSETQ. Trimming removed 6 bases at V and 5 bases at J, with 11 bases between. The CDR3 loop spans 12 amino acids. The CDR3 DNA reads TGCGCCAGCACCGGGACTCGGGAGACCCAGTACTTC. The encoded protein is CASTGTRETQYF. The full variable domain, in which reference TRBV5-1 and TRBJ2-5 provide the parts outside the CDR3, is KAGVTQTPRYLIKTRGQQVTLSCSPISGHRSVSWYQQTPGQGLQFLFEYFSETQRNKGNFPGRFSGRQFSNSRSEMNVSTLELGDSALYLCASTGTRETQYFGPGTRLLVL.

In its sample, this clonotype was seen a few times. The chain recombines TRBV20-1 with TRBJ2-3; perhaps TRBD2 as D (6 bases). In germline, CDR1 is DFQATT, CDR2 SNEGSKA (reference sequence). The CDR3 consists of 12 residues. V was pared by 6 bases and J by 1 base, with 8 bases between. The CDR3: CSAPSGTDTQYF. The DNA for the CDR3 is TGCAGTGCCCCTAGCGGCACAGATACGCAGTATTTT.

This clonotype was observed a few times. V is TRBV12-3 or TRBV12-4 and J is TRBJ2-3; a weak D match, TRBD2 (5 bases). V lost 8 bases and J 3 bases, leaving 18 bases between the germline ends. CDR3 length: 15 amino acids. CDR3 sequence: CASHGEPAETDTQYF. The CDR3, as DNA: TGTGCCAGCCACGGTGAGCCAGCGGAGACAGATACGCAGTATTTT.